This TCR beta chain is from a study of shared clonotypes between healthy human individuals. The study ran the assay at deep level. Sequencing used immunoSEQ multiplex PCR; TCRdb keeps in-frame clones, though not all of them. The table has approximately 2,000,000 clones, about 93% seen once. Germline V CDR1 and CDR2: SGHAT, FQNNGV. The CDR3 totals 14 residues. The V end was cut by 1 base, the J end by 3 bases, with 10 bases between. Naive CD8 cells lacked CD45RO and underwent positive selection for CCR7, leaving out terminally differentiated effector memory CD45RA+ cells. This clonotype originated in a young man in good health. Some clones in this sample may be carry-over from other donors' samples. The genes are TRBV11-2 and TRBJ2-7, with D unclear. The material sequenced was naive CD8+ T cells from PBMCs. In DNA form, the CDR3 reads TGTGCCAGCAGCTTAGCCCAACCCCTCTACGAGCAGTACTTC. It encodes CASSLAQPLYEQYF.